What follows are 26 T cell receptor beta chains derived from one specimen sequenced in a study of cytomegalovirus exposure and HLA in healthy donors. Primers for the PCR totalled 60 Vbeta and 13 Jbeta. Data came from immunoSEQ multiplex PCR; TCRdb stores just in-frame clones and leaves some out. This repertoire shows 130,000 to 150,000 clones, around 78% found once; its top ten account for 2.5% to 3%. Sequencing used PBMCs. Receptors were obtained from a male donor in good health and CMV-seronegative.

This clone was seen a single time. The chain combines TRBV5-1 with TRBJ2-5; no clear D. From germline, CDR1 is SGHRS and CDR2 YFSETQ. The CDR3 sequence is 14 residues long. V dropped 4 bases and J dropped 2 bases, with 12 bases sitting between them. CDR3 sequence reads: CASSTYGNQETQYF. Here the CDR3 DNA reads TGCGCCAGCAGCACGTACGGTAATCAAGAGACCCAGTACTTC.

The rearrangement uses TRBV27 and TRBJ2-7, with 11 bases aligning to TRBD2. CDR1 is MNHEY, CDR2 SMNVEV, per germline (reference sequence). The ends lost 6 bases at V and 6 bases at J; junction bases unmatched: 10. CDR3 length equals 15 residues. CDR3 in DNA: TGTGCCAGCAGAAAAGTACTAGCGGGAGTTCTCGAGCAGTACTTC. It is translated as CASRKVLAGVLEQYF.

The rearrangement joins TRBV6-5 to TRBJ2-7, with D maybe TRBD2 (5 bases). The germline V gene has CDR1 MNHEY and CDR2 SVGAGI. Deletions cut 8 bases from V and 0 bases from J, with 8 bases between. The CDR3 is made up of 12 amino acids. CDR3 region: CASGSYSYEQYF. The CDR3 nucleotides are TGTGCCAGCGGGAGTTACTCCTACGAGCAGTACTTC.

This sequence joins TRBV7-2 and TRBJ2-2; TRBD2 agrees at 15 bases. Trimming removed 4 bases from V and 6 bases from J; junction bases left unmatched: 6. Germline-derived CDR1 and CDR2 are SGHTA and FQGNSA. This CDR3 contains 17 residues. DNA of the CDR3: TGTGCCAGCAGCTCTGATCGGACTAGCGGGGGGGCCGGGGAGCTGTTTTTT. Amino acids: CASSSDRTSGGAGELFF.

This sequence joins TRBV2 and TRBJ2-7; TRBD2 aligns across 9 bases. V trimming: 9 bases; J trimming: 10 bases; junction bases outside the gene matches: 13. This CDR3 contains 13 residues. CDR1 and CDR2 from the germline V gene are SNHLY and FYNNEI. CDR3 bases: TGTGCCAGTATGGGGACTAGCTTTTATGGACAGTACTTC. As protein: CASMGTSFYGQYF. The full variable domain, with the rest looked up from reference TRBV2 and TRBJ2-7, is EPEVTQTPSHQVTQMGQEVILRCVPISNHLYFYWYRQILGQKVEFLVSFYNNEISEKSEIFDDQFSVERPDGSNFTLKIRSTKLEDSAMYFCASMGTSFYGQYFGPGTRLTVT.

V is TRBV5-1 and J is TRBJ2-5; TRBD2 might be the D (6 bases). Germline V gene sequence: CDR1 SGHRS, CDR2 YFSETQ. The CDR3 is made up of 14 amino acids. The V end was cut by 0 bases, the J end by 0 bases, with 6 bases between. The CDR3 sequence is CASSLGGDQETQYF. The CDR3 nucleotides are TGCGCCAGCAGCTTGGGGGGGGACCAAGAGACCCAGTACTTC.

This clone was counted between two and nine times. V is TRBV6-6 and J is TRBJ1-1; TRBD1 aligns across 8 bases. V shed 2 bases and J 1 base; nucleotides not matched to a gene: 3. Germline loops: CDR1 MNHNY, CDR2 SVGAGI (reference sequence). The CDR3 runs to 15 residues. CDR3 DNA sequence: TGTGCCAGCAGTTACGCCGGACAGGGGAACACTGAAGCTTTCTTT. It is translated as CASSYAGQGNTEAFF.

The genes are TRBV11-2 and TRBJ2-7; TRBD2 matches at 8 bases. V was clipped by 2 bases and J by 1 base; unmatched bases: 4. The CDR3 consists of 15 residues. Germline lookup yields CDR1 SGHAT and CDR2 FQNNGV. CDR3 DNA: TGTGCCAGCAGCTTAACCGGGAGGGCTTCCTACGAGCAGTACTTC. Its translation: CASSLTGRASYEQYF.

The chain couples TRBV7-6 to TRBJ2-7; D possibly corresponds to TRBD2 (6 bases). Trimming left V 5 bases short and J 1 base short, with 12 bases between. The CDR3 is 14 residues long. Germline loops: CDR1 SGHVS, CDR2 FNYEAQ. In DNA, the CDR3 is TGTGCCAGCAGCCCGGGGACTGTTTCCTACGAGCAGTACTTC. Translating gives CASSPGTVSYEQYF.

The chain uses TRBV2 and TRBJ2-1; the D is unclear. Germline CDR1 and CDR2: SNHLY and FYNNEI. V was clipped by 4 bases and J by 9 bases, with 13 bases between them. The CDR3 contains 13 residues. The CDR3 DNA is TGTGCCAGCAGTGGAGAACAGCACGGTGAGCAGTTCTTC. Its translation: CASSGEQHGEQFF.

CDR3 residues: CAISESQEYSYNSPLHF. CDR3 bases: TGTGCCATCAGTGAGTCGCAGGAATACTCCTATAATTCACCCCTCCACTTT. V and J are TRBV10-3 and TRBJ1-6; D is ambiguous. Trimming took off 0 bases at V and 0 bases at J, with 9 bases between the two ends. This CDR3 comprises 17 residues. Germline loops: CDR1 ENHRY, CDR2 SYGVKD.

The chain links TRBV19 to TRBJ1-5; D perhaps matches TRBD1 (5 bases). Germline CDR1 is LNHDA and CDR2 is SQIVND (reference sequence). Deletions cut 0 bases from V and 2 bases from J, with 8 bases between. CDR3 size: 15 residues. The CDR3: CASSIEGGGNQPQHF. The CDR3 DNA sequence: TGTGCCAGTAGTATAGAGGGGGGGGGCAATCAGCCCCAGCATTTT.

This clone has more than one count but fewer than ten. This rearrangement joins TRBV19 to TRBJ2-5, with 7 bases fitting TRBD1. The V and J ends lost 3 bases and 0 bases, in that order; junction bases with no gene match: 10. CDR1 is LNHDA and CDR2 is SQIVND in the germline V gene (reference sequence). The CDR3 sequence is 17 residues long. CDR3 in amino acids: CASSMLHGTVNQETQYF. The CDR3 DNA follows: TGTGCCAGTAGTATGTTGCACGGGACAGTTAACCAAGAGACCCAGTACTTC.

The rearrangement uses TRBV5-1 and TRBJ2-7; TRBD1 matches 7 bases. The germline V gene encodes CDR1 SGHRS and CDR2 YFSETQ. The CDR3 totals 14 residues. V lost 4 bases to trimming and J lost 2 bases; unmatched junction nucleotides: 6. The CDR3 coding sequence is TGCGCCAGCAGCATACAGGGGTTGGCCTACGAGCAGTACTTC. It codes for CASSIQGLAYEQYF. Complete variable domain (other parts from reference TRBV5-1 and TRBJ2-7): KAGVTQTPRYLIKTRGQQVTLSCSPISGHRSVSWYQQTPGQGLQFLFEYFSETQRNKGNFPGRFSGRQFSNSRSEMNVSTLELGDSALYLCASSIQGLAYEQYFGPGTRLTVT.

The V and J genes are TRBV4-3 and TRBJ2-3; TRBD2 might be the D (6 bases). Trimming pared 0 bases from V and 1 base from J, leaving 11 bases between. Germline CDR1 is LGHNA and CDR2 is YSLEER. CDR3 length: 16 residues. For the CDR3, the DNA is TGCGCCAGCAGCCAAGATGGCCGCGGGGGCACAGATACGCAGTATTTT. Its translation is CASSQDGRGGTDTQYF.

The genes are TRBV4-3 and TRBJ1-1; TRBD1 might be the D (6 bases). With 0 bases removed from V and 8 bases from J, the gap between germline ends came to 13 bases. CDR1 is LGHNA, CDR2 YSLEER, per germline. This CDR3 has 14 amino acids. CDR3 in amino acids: CASSQDVRGTEAFF. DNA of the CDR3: TGCGCCAGCAGCCAAGATGTTAGGGGGACGGAAGCTTTCTTT.

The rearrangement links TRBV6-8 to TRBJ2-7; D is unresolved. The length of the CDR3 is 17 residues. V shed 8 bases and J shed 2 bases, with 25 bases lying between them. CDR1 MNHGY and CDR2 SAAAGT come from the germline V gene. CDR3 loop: CASQPKAILRLAYEQYF. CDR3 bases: TGTGCCAGCCAACCGAAGGCTATCTTGAGGCTCGCCTACGAGCAGTACTTC.

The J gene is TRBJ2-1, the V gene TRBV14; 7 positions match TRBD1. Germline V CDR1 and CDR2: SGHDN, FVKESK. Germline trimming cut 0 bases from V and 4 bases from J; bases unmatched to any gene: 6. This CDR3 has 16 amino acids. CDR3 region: CASSQDPGQKYNEQFF. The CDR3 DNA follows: TGTGCCAGCAGCCAAGATCCGGGACAGAAGTACAATGAGCAGTTCTTC.

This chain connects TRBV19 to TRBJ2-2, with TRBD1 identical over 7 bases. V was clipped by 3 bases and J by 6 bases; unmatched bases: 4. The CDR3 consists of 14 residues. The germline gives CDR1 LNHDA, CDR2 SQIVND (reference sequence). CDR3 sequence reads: CASSMTGSPGELFF. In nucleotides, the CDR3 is TGTGCCAGTAGTATGACAGGGAGCCCCGGGGAGCTGTTTTTT.

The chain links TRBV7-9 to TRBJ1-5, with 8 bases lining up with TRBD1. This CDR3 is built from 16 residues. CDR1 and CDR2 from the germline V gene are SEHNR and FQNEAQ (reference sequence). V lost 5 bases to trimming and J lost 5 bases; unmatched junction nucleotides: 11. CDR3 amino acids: CASSPPGQGVDQPQHF. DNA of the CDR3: TGTGCCAGCAGCCCGCCTGGACAGGGAGTAGATCAGCCCCAGCATTTT.

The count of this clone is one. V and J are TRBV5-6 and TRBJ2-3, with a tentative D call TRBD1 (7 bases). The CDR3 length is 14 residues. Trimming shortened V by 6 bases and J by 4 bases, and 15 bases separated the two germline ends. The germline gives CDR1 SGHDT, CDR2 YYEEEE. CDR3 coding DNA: TGTGCCAGCACCAGACAGGGACTCCCAGATACGCAGTATTTT. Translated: CASTRQGLPDTQYF.

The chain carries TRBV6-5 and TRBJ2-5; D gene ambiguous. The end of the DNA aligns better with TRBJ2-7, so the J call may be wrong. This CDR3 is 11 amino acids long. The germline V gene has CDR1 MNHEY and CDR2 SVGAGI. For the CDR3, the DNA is TGTGCCAGCAGCCGCGGCTACGAGCAGTACTTC. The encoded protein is CASSRGYEQYF.

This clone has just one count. The CDR3 DNA reads TGTGCCAGCGACAGGAGTGGCGGCTACACCTTC. This gives the protein CASDRSGGYTF. The chain joins TRBV6-1 to TRBJ1-2; TRBD1 might be the D (6 bases). The V gene lost 8 bases and the J gene lost 8 bases, with 12 bases spanning the gap. The CDR3 loop spans 11 amino acids. Germline V gives CDR1 MNHNS, CDR2 SASEGT.

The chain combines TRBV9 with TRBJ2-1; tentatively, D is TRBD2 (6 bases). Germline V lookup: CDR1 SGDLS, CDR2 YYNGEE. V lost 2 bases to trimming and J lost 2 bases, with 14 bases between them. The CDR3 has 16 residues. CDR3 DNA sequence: TGTGCCAGCAGCGTCGGGGGAGGATCGGCCTACAATGAGCAGTTCTTC. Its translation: CASSVGGGSAYNEQFF.

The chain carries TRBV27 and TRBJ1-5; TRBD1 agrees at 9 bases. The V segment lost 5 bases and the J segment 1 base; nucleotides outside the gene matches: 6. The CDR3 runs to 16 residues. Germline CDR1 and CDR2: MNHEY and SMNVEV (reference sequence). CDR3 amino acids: CASSGTGGASNQPQHF. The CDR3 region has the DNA TGTGCCAGCAGTGGTACAGGGGGCGCGAGCAATCAGCCCCAGCATTTT.

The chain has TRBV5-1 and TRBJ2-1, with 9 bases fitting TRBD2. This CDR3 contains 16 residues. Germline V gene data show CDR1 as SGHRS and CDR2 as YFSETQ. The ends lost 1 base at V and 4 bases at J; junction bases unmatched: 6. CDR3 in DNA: TGCGCCAGCAGCTTGAGGGCTAGCGGGACATACAATGAGCAGTTCTTC. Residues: CASSLRASGTYNEQFF. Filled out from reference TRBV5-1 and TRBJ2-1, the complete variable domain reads KAGVTQTPRYLIKTRGQQVTLSCSPISGHRSVSWYQQTPGQGLQFLFEYFSETQRNKGNFPGRFSGRQFSNSRSEMNVSTLELGDSALYLCASSLRASGTYNEQFFGPGTRLTVL.